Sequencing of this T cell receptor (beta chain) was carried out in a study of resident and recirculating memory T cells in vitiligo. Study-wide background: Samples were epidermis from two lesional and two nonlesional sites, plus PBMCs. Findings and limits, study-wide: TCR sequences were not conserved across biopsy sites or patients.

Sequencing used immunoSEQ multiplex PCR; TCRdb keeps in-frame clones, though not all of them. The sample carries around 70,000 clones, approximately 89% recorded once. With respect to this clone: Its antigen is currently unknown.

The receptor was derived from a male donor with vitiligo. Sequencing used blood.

The CDR3 sequence: CASSTENTEAFF. The CDR3 DNA reads TGTGCCAGCAGCACAGAGAACACTGAAGCTTTCTTT. V gene TRBV2 combines with J gene TRBJ1-1, with D unclear. Germline V gene sequence: CDR1 SNHLY, CDR2 FYNNEI. Trimming took off 6 bases at V and 1 base at J, with 6 bases between the two ends. This CDR3 region has 12 residues.